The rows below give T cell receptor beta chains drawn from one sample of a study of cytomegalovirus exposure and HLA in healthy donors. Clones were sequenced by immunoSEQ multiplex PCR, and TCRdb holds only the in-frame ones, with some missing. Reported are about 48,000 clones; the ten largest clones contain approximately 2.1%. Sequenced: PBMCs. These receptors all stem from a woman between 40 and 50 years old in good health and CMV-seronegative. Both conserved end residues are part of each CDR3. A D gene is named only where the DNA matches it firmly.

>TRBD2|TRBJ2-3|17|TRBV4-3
TGCGCCAGCAGCCAGATGGGACTAGCGGGATACACAGATACGCAGTATTTT
CASSQMGLAGYTDTQYF
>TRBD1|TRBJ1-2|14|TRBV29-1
TGCAGCGTAGGTAATAGGGACAGGCTCTATGGCTACACCTTC
CSVGNRDRLYGYTF
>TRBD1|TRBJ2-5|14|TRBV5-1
TGCGCCAGCAGCGGACAGGGGCCACAAGAGACCCAGTACTTC
CASSGQGPQETQYF
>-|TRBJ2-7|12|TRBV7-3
TGTGCCAGCAGCCCATCAACCTACGAGCAGTACTTC
CASSPSTYEQYF
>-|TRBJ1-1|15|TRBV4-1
TGCGCCAGCAGCCAAGGTATAGGTATCAGGCCCGAGGCTTTCTTT
CASSQGIGIRPEAFF
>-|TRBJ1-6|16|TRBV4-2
TGTGCCAGCAGCCAGATCCGGGACAATCGTAATTCACCCCTCCACTTT
CASSQIRDNRNSPLHF
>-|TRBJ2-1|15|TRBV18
TGTGCCAGCTCACCAGACGTGCGCGGCCACAATGAGCAGTTCTTC
CASSPDVRGHNEQFF
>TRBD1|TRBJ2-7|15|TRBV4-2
TGTGCCAGCAGCCAAGATACGGGACAGGGCTACGAGCAGTACTTC
CASSQDTGQGYEQYF
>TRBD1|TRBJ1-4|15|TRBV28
TGTGCCAGCAGGAGGGACAGGGACGAAGGTGAAAAACTGTTTTTT
CASRRDRDEGEKLFF
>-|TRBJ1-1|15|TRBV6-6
TGTGCCAGCAGTTACCCCGCCAGGGGATCCCCTGAAGCTTTCTTT
CASSYPARGSPEAFF
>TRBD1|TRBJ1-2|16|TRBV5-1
TGCGCCAGCAGCTCACTCGGGACAGGGGCGATCGCGGGCTACACCTTC
CASSSLGTGAIAGYTF
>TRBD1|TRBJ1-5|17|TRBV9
TGTGCCAGCAGCGTAAGTAGACAGGGTCTAAGGGGTCAGCCCCAGCATTTT
CASSVSRQGLRGQPQHF
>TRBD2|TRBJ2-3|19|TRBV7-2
TGTGCCAGCAGCTCCCCGGGACTAGCGGGGACCACTAGCACAGATACGCAGTATTTT
CASSSPGLAGTTSTDTQYF
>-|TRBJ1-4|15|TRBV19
TGTGCCAGTAGTATAGGAGGGAGAGGTGCGGAAAAACTGTTTTTT
CASSIGGRGAEKLFF
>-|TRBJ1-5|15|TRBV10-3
TGTGCCATCAGTGACGGGGACGCGGGGGTTCAGCCCCAGCATTTT
CAISDGDAGVQPQHF
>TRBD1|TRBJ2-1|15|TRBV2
TGTGCCAGCAGTGAGGGACAGGGCTCCTACAATGAGCAGTTCTTC
CASSEGQGSYNEQFF
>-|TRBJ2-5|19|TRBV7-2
TGTGCCAGCAGCTTAAATTCTTCGCCGGCGAGGCCGCATGAGGAGACCCAGTACTTC
CASSLNSSPARPHEETQYF
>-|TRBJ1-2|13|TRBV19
TGTGCCAGTAGTGTAGGACTGGGCTATGGCTACACCTTC
CASSVGLGYGYTF
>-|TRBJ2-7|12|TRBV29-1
TGCAGCGCCCTGGACACCTCCTACGAGCAGTACTTC
CSALDTSYEQYF
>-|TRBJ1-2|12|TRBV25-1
TGTGCCAGCAGTAAGGGAGTCTATGGCTACACCTTC
CASSKGVYGYTF
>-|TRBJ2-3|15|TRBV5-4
TGTGCCAGCAGCTTGGGTGGGAGTAACACAGATAAGCAGTATTTT
CASSLGGSNTDKQYF
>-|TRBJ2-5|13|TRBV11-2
TGTGCCAGCAGCTTTTCGGGAGAAGAGACCCAGTACTTC
CASSFSGEETQYF
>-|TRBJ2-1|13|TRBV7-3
TGTGCCAGCAGCTTAACCACTGTTAATGAGCAGTTCTTC
CASSLTTVNEQFF
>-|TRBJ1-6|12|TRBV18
TGTGCCAGCTCACTTTATAATTCACCCCTACACTTT
CASSLYNSPLHF
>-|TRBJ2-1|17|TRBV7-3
TGTGCCAGCAGCTCCTCGGCGTTAGCGGCCTCCTACAATGAGCAGTTCTTC
CASSSSALAASYNEQFF
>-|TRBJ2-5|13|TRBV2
TGTGCCAGCAGTGGGGTGGACTGGGAGACCCAGTACTTC
CASSGVDWETQYF
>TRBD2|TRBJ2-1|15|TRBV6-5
TGTGCCAGCAGTTACTCCTCGCGGGGGTACAATGAGCAGTTCTTC
CASSYSSRGYNEQFF
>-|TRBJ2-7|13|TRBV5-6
TGTGCCAGCAGCTTGGCCGGACAGCGGGAGCAGTACTTC
CASSLAGQREQYF
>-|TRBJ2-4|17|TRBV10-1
TGCGCCAGCAGTGTAAAAGTTGGTCAGGGGGCCAAAAACATTCAGTACTTC
CASSVKVGQGAKNIQYF
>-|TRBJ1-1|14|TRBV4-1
TGCGCCAGCAGCCAGGCCCGGGGGGGCACTGAAGCTTTCTTT
CASSQARGGTEAFF
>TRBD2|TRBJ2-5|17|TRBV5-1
TGCGCCAGCAGCCCCCAGCTGACTAGCGGGGCCAGGGAGACCCAGTACTTC
CASSPQLTSGARETQYF
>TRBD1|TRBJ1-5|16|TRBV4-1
TGCGCCAGCAGCCAAGAAGGACAGGGGTCTTGGCAGCCCCAGCATTTT
CASSQEGQGSWQPQHF
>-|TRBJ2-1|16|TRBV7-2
TGTGCCAGCAGCTTAGTGGCAGGCCGAGGGTACAATGAGCAGTTCTTC
CASSLVAGRGYNEQFF
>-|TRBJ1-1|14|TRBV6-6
TGTGCCAGCAGTACGCTCCGGGGTTACACTGAAGCTTTCTTT
CASSTLRGYTEAFF
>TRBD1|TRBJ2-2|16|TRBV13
TGTGCCAGCAGCCAGGGAAGGGGGCGGTACACCGGGGAGCTGTTTTTT
CASSQGRGRYTGELFF
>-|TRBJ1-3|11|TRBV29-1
TGCAGCGCTGGAGTCTGGGACACCATATATTTT
CSAGVWDTIYF
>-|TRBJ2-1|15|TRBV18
TGTGCCAGCTCGCCGTCGGGAAGGCATAACAATGAGCAGTTCTTC
CASSPSGRHNNEQFF
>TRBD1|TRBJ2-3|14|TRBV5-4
TGTGCCAGCAGGCCACAGGGGGCCGCAGATACGCAGTATTTT
CASRPQGAADTQYF
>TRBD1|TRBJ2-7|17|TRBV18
TGTGCCAGCTCACCAGGCCCGACAGGGTTTCAGATCTACGAGCAGTACTTC
CASSPGPTGFQIYEQYF
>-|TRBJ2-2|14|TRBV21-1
TGTGCCAGCTCGGGACCCTCGGGAGCCGGGGAGCTGTTTTTT
CASSGPSGAGELFF
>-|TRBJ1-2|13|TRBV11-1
TGTGCCAGCAGCTTGGAGCCGACGTTCGGCTACACCTTC
CASSLEPTFGYTF
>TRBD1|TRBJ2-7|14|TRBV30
TGTGCCTGGACGCGCCCGGGACAGACCTACGAGCAGTACTTC
CAWTRPGQTYEQYF
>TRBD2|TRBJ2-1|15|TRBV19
TGTGCCAGTAGTATCGGGAGGGGGGGATACAATGAGCAGTTCTTC
CASSIGRGGYNEQFF
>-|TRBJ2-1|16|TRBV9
TGTGCCAGCAGCGCTACTGGCGGGAACGTCTACAATGAGCAGTTCTTC
CASSATGGNVYNEQFF
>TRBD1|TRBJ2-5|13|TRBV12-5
TGTGCTAGTGGTTTGGGACAGGGAGAGACCCAGTACTTC
CASGLGQGETQYF
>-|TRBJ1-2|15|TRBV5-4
TGTGCCAGCAGCACACGGACTAAAACGAACTATGGCTACACCTTC
CASSTRTKTNYGYTF
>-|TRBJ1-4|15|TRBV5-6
TGTGCCAGCAGCTTGGACCTAGGAACTAATGAAAAACTGTTTTTT
CASSLDLGTNEKLFF
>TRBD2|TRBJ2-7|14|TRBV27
TGTGCCAGCAGTTGGGGGGGGGACTCTCAGGAGCAGTACTTC
CASSWGGDSQEQYF
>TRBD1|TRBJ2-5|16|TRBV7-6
TGTGCCAGCAGCTTAGCGTCACAGGGGGCCGGGGAGGCCCAGTACTTC
CASSLASQGAGEAQYF
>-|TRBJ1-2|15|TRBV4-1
TGCGCCAGCAGCCCAATTGGGACTGGTCTTATCCGCCTCACCTTC
CASSPIGTGLIRLTF
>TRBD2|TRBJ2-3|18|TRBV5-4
TGTGCCAGCGGGAGAGGGACTAGCGGAGTTACTAGCACAGATACGCAGTATTTT
CASGRGTSGVTSTDTQYF
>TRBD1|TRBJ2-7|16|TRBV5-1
TGCGCCAGCAGCCTGCTACCGGGACAGGCGTCCTACGAGCAGTACTTC
CASSLLPGQASYEQYF